These 18 T cell receptor beta chains originate from one sample sequenced in a study of CD8+CD57+ T cells in acquired aplastic anemia. Sequenced patients had shown CD8+CD57+ cell expansion by flow cytometry. CDR3 and TCR beta VDJ profiling relied on genomic DNA as the template. One entry per CDR3 protein results from TCRdb running MiXCR on the reads. In the table there are approximately 220,000 distinct CDR3 sequences, approximately 45% of which are singletons. The sample was sorted CD4+, CD8+, or CD8+CD57+ T cells (not recorded which) from PBMCs. The source of these receptors is a human donor with aplastic anemia.

This clonotype was counted many times. The chain recombines TRBV7-9 with TRBJ2-7, with 10 bases identical to TRBD2. V gave up 4 bases and J gave up 0 bases; unmatched junction bases: 6. CDR1 and CDR2 from the germline V gene are SEHNR and FQNEAQ (reference sequence). The CDR3 contains 16 residues. CDR3 nucleotide sequence: TGTGCCAGCAGCTACGGACTAGCGGCAGACTCCTACGAGCAGTACTTC. Its translation: CASSYGLAADSYEQYF.

The chain has TRBV27 and TRBJ1-1, with 7 bases that match TRBD1. Germline CDR1 MNHEY, CDR2 SMNVEV (reference sequence). Trimming took 5 bases from V and 5 from J; bases not matched to a gene: 8. The CDR3 runs 14 residues. This chain's CDR3 is CASSTTGLGTEAFF. For the CDR3, the DNA is TGTGCCAGCAGTACGACAGGGCTGGGAACTGAAGCTTTCTTT.

This clonotype was recorded a few times. The genes are TRBV5-1 and TRBJ2-3; the D is unclear. V gave up 4 bases and J gave up 2 bases, with 5 bases separating them. Germline V CDR1 and CDR2: SGHRS, YFSETQ. The CDR3 sequence is 12 residues long. CDR3 sequence: CASSKNTDTQYF. CDR3 coding DNA: TGCGCCAGCAGCAAGAACACAGATACGCAGTATTTT.

This clonotype was counted between two and nine times. The V call is TRBV7-2, the J call TRBJ2-5; tentative D call: TRBD1 (5 bases). The germline V gene has CDR1 SGHTA and CDR2 FQGNSA. The CDR3 loop spans 14 amino acids. Trimming stripped 5 bases from V and 7 bases from J, with 17 bases between. The CDR3 DNA is TGTGCCAGCAGCCCGCAGGGTGAAGGTCCGACCCAGTACTTC. Translation: CASSPQGEGPTQYF.

This clonotype was counted many times. The CDR3 coding sequence is TGTGCCAGCAGCCAAGAGACCGGTTCCTACGAGCAGTACTTC. Protein product: CASSQETGSYEQYF. The chain combines TRBV14 with TRBJ2-7; D is unclear. CDR1 and CDR2 from the germline V gene are SGHDN and FVKESK. Deletions cut 0 bases from V and 1 base from J, with 7 bases between. This CDR3 has 14 amino acids.

This chain connects TRBV19 to TRBJ2-5; no firm D call. This CDR3 region has 15 residues. The ends were cut back, 1 base at V and 0 bases at J, with 9 bases in the middle. Germline V gene lookup returns CDR1 LNHDA and CDR2 SQIVND (reference sequence). In DNA form, the CDR3 reads TGTGCCAGTAGTATAGTCTGGGCGTACCAAGAGACCCAGTACTTC. Translation: CASSIVWAYQETQYF.

This chain connects TRBV19 to TRBJ1-4; tentative D call: TRBD1 (6 bases). CDR1 and CDR2 from the germline V gene are LNHDA and SQIVND (reference sequence). Trimming pared 5 bases from V and 8 bases from J, leaving 24 bases between. The CDR3 is made up of 17 amino acids. In DNA, the CDR3 is TGTGCCAGTAGTTTTCTAACCCTCATGGGGGGCGAGGAAAAACTGTTTTTT. The encoded protein is CASSFLTLMGGEEKLFF.

Only a few counts were recorded for this clonotype. The chain joins TRBV7-2 to TRBJ1-2, with D maybe TRBD1 (5 bases). The CDR3 length is 15 residues. From germline, CDR1 is SGHTA and CDR2 FQGNSA. V was clipped by 3 bases and J by 3 bases, with 14 bases between them. The CDR3 coding sequence is TGTGCCAGCAGCTTGTCAGGGATGCACGACTATGGCTACACCTTC. This encodes CASSLSGMHDYGYTF. The whole variable domain, remainder taken from reference TRBV7-2 and TRBJ1-2, is GAGVSQSPSNKVTEKGKDVELRCDPISGHTALYWYRQSLGQGLEFLIYFQGNSAPDKSGLPSDRFSAERTGGSVSTLTIQRTQQEDSAVYLCASSLSGMHDYGYTFGSGTRLTVV.

The chain combines TRBV7-8 with TRBJ2-5; TRBD2 aligns across 9 bases. CDR1 SGHVS and CDR2 FQNEAQ come from the germline V gene. Germline trimming cut 8 bases from V and 2 bases from J; bases unmatched to any gene: 3. This CDR3 is built from 13 residues. CDR3 in DNA: TGTGCCAGCGGCAGCGGGGGGCAAGAGACCCAGTACTTC. As protein: CASGSGGQETQYF.

The table lists this clonotype with a few counts. V gene TRBV20-1 combines with J gene TRBJ2-1; weak D call: TRBD2 (6 bases). This CDR3 has 15 residues. V lost 1 base to trimming and J lost 1 base, with 11 bases between them. Germline CDR1 is DFQATT and CDR2 is SNEGSKA (reference sequence). The DNA for the CDR3 is TGCAGTGCTAGAGTGGCGGGACCATCCTACAATGAGCAGTTCTTC. The encoded protein is CSARVAGPSYNEQFF.

This chain joins TRBV11-1 and TRBJ2-5, with a possible D match to TRBD2 (6 bases). The CDR3 contains 15 residues. Looked up from germline, CDR1 is SGHAT and CDR2 is FQDESV (reference sequence). Trimming pared 4 bases from V and 1 base from J, leaving 13 bases between. CDR3 protein: CASSSRGRSQETQYF. CDR3 nucleotide sequence: TGTGCCAGCAGCTCCCGGGGGAGATCCCAAGAGACCCAGTACTTC.

This clonotype has only a few counts. The J gene is TRBJ2-1, the V gene TRBV20-1; TRBD2 agrees at 9 bases. This CDR3 is built from 18 residues. Germline V gene lookup returns CDR1 DFQATT and CDR2 SNEGSKA (reference sequence). The J segment lost 5 bases and the V segment lost 0 bases, leaving 14 bases of the junction unmatched. The CDR3 sequence is CSARDAKGSGGTHNEQFF. CDR3 coding DNA: TGCAGTGCTAGAGATGCGAAGGGGAGCGGGGGGACCCACAATGAGCAGTTCTTC.

This clonotype was observed a few times. A much more abundant neighbour one base away suggests this may be a read error. The chain has TRBV6-5 and TRBJ1-6, with 7 bases fitting TRBD1. The length of the CDR3 is 15 residues. Looked up from germline, CDR1 is MNHEY and CDR2 is SVGAGI. V lost 7 bases, J lost 10 bases, and 13 bases stayed unmatched. CDR3 DNA: TGTGCCAGCAAACCAGGCAGGGACAGAGCCTCACCCCTCCACTTT. It codes for CASKPGRDRASPLHF.

Turning to this clonotype: Because the CDR3's place on the DNA is in doubt, the DNA is left out and the CDR3 is given as listed by TCRdb. The J gene is TRBJ2-3, the V gene TRBV10-3; TRBD1 reflects the table's D call only, with no check against the DNA. Germline CDR1 and CDR2: ENHRY and SYGVKD. Inclusive of both ends, the CDR3 amounts to 21 amino acids. This CDR3 is CAIMVTSVPAVFDRAQDTQYF.

This clonotype was seen ten or more times. The CDR3: CASSRDRAFSYEQYF. As DNA, the CDR3 is TGCGCCAGCAGCCGCGACAGGGCCTTTTCCTACGAGCAGTACTTC. This chain uses TRBV4-3 with TRBJ2-7; 7 positions agree with TRBD1. CDR3 length equals 15 residues. Germline V gene lookup returns CDR1 LGHNA and CDR2 YSLEER. V was pared by 4 bases and J by 1 base, with 7 bases of the junction left unmatched.

The J gene is TRBJ2-3, the V gene TRBV9; 12 positions agree with TRBD2. V gave up 1 base and J gave up 0 bases; unmatched junction bases: 6. From germline, CDR1 is SGDLS and CDR2 YYNGEE. The CDR3 extends over 18 amino acids. The CDR3 DNA follows: TGTGCCAGCAGCGTACTAGCGGGGGGGCGGCCTAGCACAGATACGCAGTATTTT. Its protein product is CASSVLAGGRPSTDTQYF. Full variable domain (remainder filled in from reference TRBV9 and TRBJ2-3): DSGVTQTPKHLITATGQRVTLRCSPRSGDLSVYWYQQSLDQGLQFLIQYYNGEERAKGNILERFSAQQFPDLHSELNLSSLELGDSALYFCASSVLAGGRPSTDTQYFGPGTRLTVL.

This chain connects TRBV7-9 to TRBJ1-6; 8 bases map to TRBD1. The CDR3 runs 16 residues. From germline, CDR1 is SEHNR and CDR2 FQNEAQ (reference sequence). Unmatched junction bases numbered 14, after V lost 5 bases and J lost 11 bases. CDR3 sequence (DNA): TGTGCCAGCAGCCAAGAGTTCGCGGACAGGGTTCCACCCCTCCACTTT. It is translated as CASSQEFADRVPPLHF.

This clonotype appeared many times. The chain employs TRBV7-9 and TRBJ1-4; TRBD1 matches 9 bases. CDR1 is SEHNR, CDR2 FQNEAQ, per germline (reference sequence). This CDR3 is 14 amino acids long. Germline trimming cut 5 bases from V and 8 bases from J; bases unmatched to any gene: 6. The CDR3 sequence is CASSDRDRDEKLFF. CDR3 coding DNA: TGTGCCAGCAGCGACCGGGACAGGGACGAAAAACTGTTTTTT.